The next 7 T cell receptor beta chains were all read from a single sample in a study of shared T cell receptors in the human thymus. Method: immunoSEQ multiplex PCR; TCRdb's copy keeps in-frame clones and lacks some. The sample lists about 610,000 clones, around 87% occurring once. These data were also filed under a second study, of human thymus T cells.

The sequenced sample consisted of thymocytes. The receptors derive from a boy under two years old with a congenital heart defect.

The chain uses TRBV25-1 and TRBJ2-1, with 8 bases aligning to TRBD2. CDR3 length: 14 residues. In germline, CDR1 is MGHDK, CDR2 SYGVNS. The V and J ends lost 4 bases and 3 bases, in that order; junction bases with no gene match: 2. As DNA, the CDR3 is TGTGCCAGCAGTGCGGGACTAGTCTACAATGAGCAGTTCTTC. It specifies CASSAGLVYNEQFF.

V usage is TRBV13 and J usage is TRBJ2-7; D is possibly TRBD2 (6 bases). CDR1 PRHDT and CDR2 FYEKMQ come from the germline V gene (reference sequence). CDR3 length equals 16 residues. Trimming shortened V by 5 bases and J by 1 base, and 18 bases separated the two germline ends. For the CDR3, the DNA is TGTGCCAGCAGCCCCCCGTCACCGGGGGATTCCTACGAGCAGTACTTC. This codes for CASSPPSPGDSYEQYF.

This chain connects TRBV6-1 to TRBJ2-1, with D maybe TRBD2 (6 bases). This CDR3 is built from 12 residues. Germline V gives CDR1 MNHNS, CDR2 SASEGT. Trimming took 8 bases from V and 6 from J, leaving 11 bases between them. Here the CDR3 DNA reads TGTGCCAGCCCGCGGGAACCCAATGAGCAGTTCTTC. Residues: CASPREPNEQFF.

The chain carries TRBV5-6 and TRBJ2-1, with 9 bases fitting TRBD2. V shed 3 bases, J shed 4 bases, and the junction held 14 bases outside the gene matches. The CDR3 runs 18 residues. Germline V gene lookup returns CDR1 SGHDT and CDR2 YYEEEE. CDR3: CASSSLTRTSDSYNEQFF. The CDR3 DNA reads TGTGCCAGCAGCTCCCTAACACGGACTAGCGATTCGTACAATGAGCAGTTCTTC.

The CDR3 sequence is CASSLGGSGANVLTF. The CDR3 nucleotides are TGCGCCAGCAGCTTGGGAGGGTCTGGGGCCAACGTCCTGACTTTC. The chain has TRBV5-1 and TRBJ2-6; maybe TRBD2 (5 bases). Trimming shortened V by 0 bases and J by 1 base, and 5 bases separated the two germline ends. Germline loops: CDR1 SGHRS, CDR2 YFSETQ. The CDR3 totals 15 residues.

The CDR3 sequence: CASSSPGDLSYNEQFF. Here the CDR3 DNA reads TGTGCCAGCAGTTCACCAGGGGACCTTTCCTACAATGAGCAGTTCTTC. V is TRBV28 and J is TRBJ2-1; TRBD1 is a possible D gene (6 bases). The CDR3 is 16 residues long. The V gene lost 4 bases and the J gene lost 1 base, with 14 bases spanning the gap. Germline CDR1 MDHEN, CDR2 SYDVKM.

In this sample, this clone turned up once. The rearrangement links TRBV19 to TRBJ2-1, with 10 bases identical to TRBD1. The CDR3 spans 16 residues. V lost 5 bases and J lost 7; bases outside the gene matches: 11. CDR1 and CDR2 (germline): LNHDA, SQIVND (reference sequence). The DNA for the CDR3 is TGTGCCAGTAGTTCGTTCCGGGACAGGGGATCGAATGAGCAGTTCTTC. Encoded protein: CASSSFRDRGSNEQFF. The whole variable domain, remainder taken from reference TRBV19 and TRBJ2-1, is DGGITQSPKYLFRKEGQNVTLSCEQNLNHDAMYWYRQDPGQGLRLIYYSQIVNDFQKGDIAEGYSVSREKKESFPLTVTSAQKNPTAFYLCASSSFRDRGSNEQFFGPGTRLTVL.